The clone carrying this TCR beta chain has a handful of counts. These data come from a study of blood T cell repertoires in COVID-19. Original data processing: For nucleated cells, counts were estimated from reference gene primer amplification. Measured with immunoSEQ multiplex PCR; TCRdb has only the in-frame clones, and not every one. The D gene and trimming were derived from the DNA, and the V and J assignments and clone size from that table. The profile shows about 160,000 clones, under 85% of them singletons. What was sequenced was peripheral blood. This receptor was identified in a man between 60 and 70 years old who had recovered from COVID-19.

The CDR3: CASKPTRGGEDTQYF. CDR3 DNA sequence: TGCGCCAGCAAACCGACCCGGGGGGGTGAAGATACGCAGTATTTT. The chain has TRBV5-1 and TRBJ2-3, with 8 bases matching TRBD2. The CDR3 loop spans 15 amino acids. V trimming: 6 bases; J trimming: 5 bases; junction bases outside the gene matches: 11. Germline V gives CDR1 SGHRS, CDR2 YFSETQ.